These 6 T cell receptor beta chains share one sample of origin, sequenced in a study of T cell responses to AZD1222 COVID-19 vaccine. Method: immunoSEQ multiplex PCR; TCRdb's copy keeps in-frame clones and lacks some. The table lists 95,000 to 150,000 clones, 90% of them singletons. The sample in question was peripheral blood, obtained on day 0 of AZD1222 vaccination. The receptor source for this set is an adult in good health.

The rearrangement links TRBV29-1 to TRBJ1-2; 8 nucleotides agree with TRBD1. This CDR3 is 12 amino acids long. With 7 bases clipped from V and 4 bases from J, the junction kept 5 bases outside the gene matches. Germline V lookup: CDR1 SQVTM, CDR2 ANQGSEA. Here the CDR3 DNA reads TGCAGCGGGGACAGGTTCAGCTATGGCTACACCTTC. It yields the protein CSGDRFSYGYTF.

The chain has TRBV6-5 and TRBJ2-2, with D perhaps TRBD1 or TRBD2 (5 bases each). Germline V CDR1 and CDR2: MNHEY, SVGAGI. This CDR3 comprises 15 residues. Deletions cut 5 bases from V and 4 bases from J, with 14 bases between. CDR3 DNA sequence: TGTGCCAGCAGTCCCGGACATCGGGGCACCGGGGAGCTGTTTTTT. Amino acids: CASSPGHRGTGELFF.

This chain connects TRBV25-1 to TRBJ1-4; TRBD1 is a possible D gene (6 bases). CDR1 MGHDK and CDR2 SYGVNS come from the germline V gene. This CDR3 has 15 residues. V shed 0 bases and J shed 7 bases, with 12 bases lying between them. CDR3: CASSEYRGASEKLFF. The CDR3 region has the DNA TGTGCCAGCAGTGAATATCGGGGGGCGAGTGAAAAACTGTTTTTT.

CDR3 amino acids: CASSLAGAANEQFF. CDR3 DNA sequence: TGTGCCAGCAGCTTAGCGGGAGCTGCCAATGAGCAGTTCTTC. The chain employs TRBV7-9 and TRBJ2-1, with D perhaps TRBD2 (5 bases). Germline V gene lookup returns CDR1 SEHNR and CDR2 FQNEAQ (reference sequence). The CDR3 is 14 amino acids. V was pared by 0 bases and J by 6 bases, with 9 bases between.

The chain employs TRBV9 and TRBJ2-1, with 9 bases lining up with TRBD2. The trim removed 2 bases at V and 7 bases at J, leaving 1 base unmatched. The germline V gene encodes CDR1 SGDLS and CDR2 YYNGEE. The CDR3 length is 13 residues. The CDR3 DNA sequence: TGTGCCAGCAGCGTTAGCGGGAGTAATGAGCAGTTCTTC. Translation gives CASSVSGSNEQFF.

This clone occurred once. V is TRBV30 and J is TRBJ1-2; the D is unclear. Trimming pared 7 bases from V and 8 bases from J, leaving 20 bases between. Germline V gene sequence: CDR1 GTSNPN, CDR2 SVGIG (reference sequence). CDR3 length: 13 residues. CDR3: CAFWRTYLDGYTF. CDR3 in DNA: TGTGCCTTTTGGAGGACGTACCTCGACGGCTACACCTTC.